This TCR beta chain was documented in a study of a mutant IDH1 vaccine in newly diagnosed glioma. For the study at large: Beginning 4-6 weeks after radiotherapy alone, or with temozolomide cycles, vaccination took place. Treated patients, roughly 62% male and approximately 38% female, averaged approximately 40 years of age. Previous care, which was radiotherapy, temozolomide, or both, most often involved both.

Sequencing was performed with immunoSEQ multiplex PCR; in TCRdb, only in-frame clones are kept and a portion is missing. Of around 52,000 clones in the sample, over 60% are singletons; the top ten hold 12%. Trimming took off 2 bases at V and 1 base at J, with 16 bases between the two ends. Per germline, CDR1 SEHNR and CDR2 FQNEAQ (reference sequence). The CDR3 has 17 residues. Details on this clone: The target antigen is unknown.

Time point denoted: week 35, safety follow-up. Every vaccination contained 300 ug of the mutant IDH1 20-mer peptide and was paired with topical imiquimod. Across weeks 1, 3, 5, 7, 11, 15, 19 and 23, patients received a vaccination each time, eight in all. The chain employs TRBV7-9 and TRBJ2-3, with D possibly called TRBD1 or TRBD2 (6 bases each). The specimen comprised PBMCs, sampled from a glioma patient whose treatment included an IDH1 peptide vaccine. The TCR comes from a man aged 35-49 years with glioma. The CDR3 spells CASSLTGTPRGTDTQYF. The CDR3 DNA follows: TGTGCCAGCAGCTTAACAGGGACTCCTAGGGGCACAGATACGCAGTATTTT.